These T cell receptor beta chains were read from a single sample in a study of blood T cell repertoires in COVID-19. Sequenced by immunoSEQ multiplex PCR; TCRdb stores in-frame clones only, minus some. The data hold about 150,000 clones, with more than 75% observed a single time. The sequencing input was peripheral blood. Source of these receptors: an older woman with COVID-19, enrolled during active disease. CDR3s include the opening cysteine and the closing phenylalanine or tryptophan.

J gene | V gene | CDR3 protein
TRBJ2-2 | TRBV5-1 | CASSLAFGELFF
TRBJ1-1 | TRBV21-1 | CSQQRGRMRTEAFF
TRBJ1-2 | TRBV2 | CASSVEANYGYTF
TRBJ1-1 | TRBV7-8 | CASSLVSGGNAEAFF
TRBJ1-3 | TRBV30 | CAWSAGLSGNTIYF
TRBJ2-4 | TRBV27 | CASSPYVAKNIQYF
TRBJ1-3 | TRBV11-3 | CASSQGGSGNTIYF
TRBJ2-1 | TRBV6-5 | CASIPGTGNRNEQFF
TRBJ2-1 | TRBV30 | CAWSWDRGPYRSYNEQFF
TRBJ2-6 | TRBV4-1 | CASSQDRGSGANVLTF
TRBJ1-1 | TRBV6-5 | CASSPGTANTEAFF
TRBJ2-1 | TRBV5-1 | CASSLVTGGYNEQFF
TRBJ1-4 | TRBV5-6 | CASSLGTSTAYNEKLFF
TRBJ2-5 | TRBV18 | CASSPRIGRGQETQYF
TRBJ1-5 | TRBV19 | CASSIGGQPQHF
TRBJ2-3 | TRBV6-2/TRBV6-3 | CASSRQGGTDTQYF
TRBJ2-4 | TRBV29-1 | CSVRGQGIAKNIQYF
TRBJ2-3 | TRBV27 | CASKASGTDTQYF
TRBJ1-1 | TRBV27 | CASKRKDSRGTEAFF
TRBJ1-1 | TRBV6-5 | CASRPALRGEAFF
TRBJ1-5 | TRBV6-6 | CASRSRGQGNQPQHF
TRBJ2-5 | TRBV3-1/TRBV3-2 | CASSPPGFVQETQYF
TRBJ2-5 | TRBV13 | CASSWGGLAGTLETQYF
TRBJ2-5 | TRBV19 | CASRDRGKGETQYF
TRBJ1-1 | TRBV5-1 | CASSSQGAGTEAFF
TRBJ2-2 | TRBV14 | CASCPTQGTLTGELFF
TRBJ2-6 | TRBV5-1 | CASSLSPPSGANVLTF
TRBJ2-7 | TRBV6-6 | CASSYPSGMGEQYF